This T cell receptor (beta chain) was found in a study of cytomegalovirus exposure and HLA in healthy donors. Study results and limitations: Per a later analysis, 15,000 to 20,000 TCR beta sequences showed association with HLA alleles at 0.05 false discovery rate. Rare TCR sequences dominated, though some public TCRs recurred in many donors.

The PCR employed 60 Vbeta primers together with 13 Jbeta primers. Using immunoSEQ multiplex PCR, the repertoire was profiled, and TCRdb retains in-frame clones only, with some absent. The table includes about 160,000 clones, around 76% detected once. CDR3 length: 15 amino acids. CDR1 and CDR2 (germline): LNHDA, SQIVND (reference sequence). V dropped 3 bases and J dropped 2; count of bases not matched to a gene: 3. For this clone: The antigen is unknown.

The source of this sequence is a girl aged 10 to 17 in good health and CMV-seropositive. The sequenced material came from PBMCs. The genes are TRBV19 and TRBJ2-1; TRBD2 matches at 8 bases. In nucleotides, the CDR3 is TGTGCCAGTAGTATGACGGGAGGGCCCTACAATGAGCAGTTCTTC. Its translation: CASSMTGGPYNEQFF.